The rows below give T cell receptor beta chains drawn from one sample of a study of T cells in Graves' hyperthyroidism and ophthalmopathy. TCRdb re-called the multiplex PCR reads with MiXCR, one entry per CDR3 protein. The sample contains about 580,000 distinct CDR3 sequences, approximately 15% of which appear only once. Material for sequencing was blood. Source of these receptors: a woman in her 30s with Graves' hyperthyroidism that later progressed to Graves' ophthalmopathy. Both conserved end residues are part of each CDR3. D genes are given only for firm matches. Clone size is not always given. Where it is, it says once, few, many or a class for expanded clones.

V: TRBV30; D: TRBD1; J: TRBJ2-7; size: few; CDR3: CAWSGQGISYEQYF; DNA: TGTGCCTGGAGTGGACAGGGAATCTCCTACGAGCAGTACTTC
V: TRBV20-1; D: .; J: TRBJ2-7; size: many; CDR3: CSARAGGSSYEQYF; DNA: TGCAGTGCTAGAGCTGGGGGCTCCTCCTACGAGCAGTACTTC
V: TRBV11-3; D: TRBD2; J: TRBJ2-3; size: .; CDR3: CASSFVVAGFSDTQDF; DNA: TGTGCCAGCAGCTTTGTGGTAGCGGGATTCTCAGATACGCAGGATTTT
V: TRBV30; D: .; J: TRBJ1-4; size: many; CDR3: CAWSLGSEKLFF; DNA: TGTGCCTGGAGTTTGGGAAGCGAAAAACTGTTTTTT
V: TRBV12-5; D: .; J: TRBJ1-1; size: .; CDR3: CASGLGPPRQVQLNTEAFF; DNA: TGTGCTAGTGGTTTGGGCCCCCCCAGACAGGTGCAATTGAACACTGAAGCTTTCTTT
V: TRBV3-1; D: .; J: TRBJ2-1; size: many; CDR3: CASSSMHKQFF; DNA: TGTGCCAGCAGCAGCATGCATAAGCAGTTCTTC
V: TRBV28; D: .; J: TRBJ2-3; size: few; CDR3: CASSELEVDTQYF; DNA: TGTGCCAGCAGTGAATTGGAAGTAGATACGCAGTATTTT
V: TRBV2; D: .; J: TRBJ1-3; size: many; CDR3: CASSPGVSGNTIYF; DNA: TGTGCCAGCAGTCCAGGGGTCTCTGGAAACACCATATATTTT
V: TRBV27; D: .; J: TRBJ2-1; size: many; CDR3: CASSPVGVHEQFF; DNA: TGTGCCAGCAGCCCAGTGGGCGTTCATGAGCAGTTCTTC
V: TRBV28; D: TRBD1; J: TRBJ1-2; size: .; CDR3: CASSQGQGRGYTF; DNA: TGTGCCAGCAGCCAGGGACAGGGGAGGGGCTACACCTTC
V: TRBV6-1; D: TRBD1; J: TRBJ1-1; size: many; CDR3: CASSMQGGEAFF; DNA: TGTGCCAGCAGTATGCAGGGGGGTGAAGCTTTCTTT
V: TRBV11-3; D: .; J: TRBJ2-7; size: many; CDR3: CASSLGIAEYYEQYF; DNA: TGTGCCAGCAGCCTTGGTATAGCGGAGTACTACGAGCAGTACTTC
V: TRBV29-1; D: .; J: TRBJ1-2; size: few; CDR3: CSVQTATYGYTF; DNA: TGCAGCGTCCAGACGGCAACCTATGGCTACACCTTC
V: TRBV29-1; D: TRBD1; J: TRBJ2-5; size: many; CDR3: CSVDTGGNGETQYF; DNA: TGCAGCGTTGATACAGGGGGCAATGGGGAGACCCAGTACTTC
V: TRBV5-4; D: .; J: TRBJ2-7; size: .; CDR3: CASSDSGTFAYEQYF; DNA: TGTGCCAGCAGCGATTCCGGGACTTTTGCCTACGAGCAGTACTTC
V: TRBV28; D: .; J: TRBJ2-7; size: few; CDR3: CVSSGHEQYF; DNA: TGTGTCTCTTCGGGACACGAGCAGTACTTC
V: TRBV19; D: .; J: TRBJ1-5; size: few; CDR3: CASSILDSSNQPQHF; DNA: TGTGCCAGTAGTATCCTCGACAGTAGCAATCAGCCCCAGCATTTT
V: TRBV12-3/TRBV12-4; D: TRBD1; J: TRBJ1-4; size: .; CDR3: CASSRGQATNEKLFF; DNA: TGTGCCAGCAGTCGAGGACAGGCAACTAATGAAAAACTGTTTTTT
V: TRBV7-9; D: .; J: TRBJ2-1; size: many; CDR3: CASSLSVSSYNEQFF; DNA: TGTGCCAGCAGCTTAAGCGTGAGCTCCTACAATGAGCAGTTCTTC
V: TRBV7-3; D: TRBD2; J: TRBJ2-1; size: many; CDR3: CASSLMVAGGPYNEQFF; DNA: TGTGCCAGCAGCTTAATGGTCGCGGGAGGGCCGTACAATGAGCAGTTCTTC
V: TRBV15; D: TRBD2; J: TRBJ2-7; size: .; CDR3: CATSPGASGRGGEQYF; DNA: TGTGCCACCAGCCCAGGGGCTAGCGGGAGGGGCGGGGAGCAGTACTTC
V: TRBV30; D: TRBD1; J: TRBJ1-5; size: few; CDR3: CAWSVPGTGYGQPQHF; DNA: TGTGCCTGGAGTGTACCAGGGACAGGGTATGGTCAGCCCCAGCATTTT
V: TRBV2; D: .; J: TRBJ1-4; size: many; CDR3: CASSSSGATNEKLFF; DNA: TGTGCCAGCAGTTCCTCAGGGGCGACTAATGAAAAACTGTTTTTT
V: TRBV18; D: .; J: TRBJ1-6; size: many; CDR3: CASSPPGTRTNSPLHF; DNA: TGTGCCAGCTCACCACCTGGGACCCGAACGAATTCACCCCTCCACTTT
V: TRBV20-1; D: .; J: TRBJ2-7; size: few; CDR3: CSARDEGSLAFYEQYF; DNA: TGCAGTGCTAGAGATGAAGGTAGCTTGGCGTTTTACGAGCAGTACTTC
V: TRBV27; D: .; J: TRBJ2-5; size: many; CDR3: CASSLAGLQETQYF; DNA: TGTGCCAGCAGTTTAGCGGGACTCCAAGAGACCCAGTACTTC
V: TRBV20-1; D: .; J: TRBJ1-1; size: many; CDR3: CSARHPENTEAFF; DNA: TGCAGTGCTAGGCATCCAGAGAACACTGAAGCTTTCTTT